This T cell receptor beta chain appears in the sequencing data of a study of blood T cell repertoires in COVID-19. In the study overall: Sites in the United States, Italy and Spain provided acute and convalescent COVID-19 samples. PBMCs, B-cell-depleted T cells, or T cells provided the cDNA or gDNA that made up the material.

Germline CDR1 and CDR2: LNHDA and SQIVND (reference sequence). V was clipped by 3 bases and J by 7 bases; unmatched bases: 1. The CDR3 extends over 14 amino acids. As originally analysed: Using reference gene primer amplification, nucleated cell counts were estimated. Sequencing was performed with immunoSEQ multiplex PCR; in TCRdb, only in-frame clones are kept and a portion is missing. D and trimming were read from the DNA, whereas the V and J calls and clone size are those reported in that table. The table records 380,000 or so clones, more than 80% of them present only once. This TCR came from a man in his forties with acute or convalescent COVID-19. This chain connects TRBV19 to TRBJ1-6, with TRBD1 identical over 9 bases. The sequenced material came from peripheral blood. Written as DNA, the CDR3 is TGTGCCAGTAGTATGGGACAGGGCAATTCACCCCTCCACTTT. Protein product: CASSMGQGNSPLHF. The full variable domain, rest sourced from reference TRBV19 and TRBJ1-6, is DGGITQSPKYLFRKEGQNVTLSCEQNLNHDAMYWYRQDPGQGLRLIYYSQIVNDFQKGDIAEGYSVSREKKESFPLTVTSAQKNPTAFYLCASSMGQGNSPLHFGNGTRLTVT.